These 18 T cell receptor beta chains originate from one sample sequenced in a study of cytomegalovirus exposure and HLA in healthy donors. The primer mix had 60 Vbeta and 13 Jbeta primers. The repertoire was sequenced with immunoSEQ multiplex PCR; TCRdb's copy has only in-frame clones and lacks some. The table shows some 100,000 clones, with 62% occurring only once. The sample consisted of PBMCs. These receptors all come from a woman aged 25 to 39 in good health and CMV-seropositive.

The chain uses TRBV19 and TRBJ1-2, with TRBD1 matching over 8 bases. The germline V gene encodes CDR1 LNHDA and CDR2 SQIVND (reference sequence). Trimming at V came to 6 bases and at J to 8 bases, leaving 11 bases not matched to a gene. The CDR3 spans 14 residues. The CDR3 coding sequence is TGTGCCAGTAGCAGAGGACAGGGAGAGTGGGGCTACACCTTC. Translating it yields CASSRGQGEWGYTF.

The chain has TRBV5-4 and TRBJ2-5, with TRBD2 as a possible D gene (6 bases). Germline CDR1 reads SGHNT; CDR2 reads YYREEE (reference sequence). Trimming removed 0 bases at V and 4 bases at J, with 10 bases between. The length of the CDR3 is 14 residues. The CDR3 DNA sequence: TGTGCCAGCAGCTTGGAGGGGACTCTAGAGACCCAGTACTTC. Translation: CASSLEGTLETQYF.

The chain is built from TRBV15 and TRBJ1-6, with 10 bases fitting TRBD1. Per the germline V gene, CDR1 is LNHNV and CDR2 is YYDKDF (reference sequence). Germline trimming cut 8 bases from V and 8 bases from J; bases unmatched to any gene: 9. The CDR3 consists of 15 residues. The DNA of the CDR3 is TGTGCCACCCGACAGGGGGCGGAGGGTTATTCACCCCTCCACTTT. Its protein product is CATRQGAEGYSPLHF.

CDR3 protein: CASSLGTGVTPGANVLTF. Here the CDR3 DNA reads TGCGCCAGCAGCCTTGGGACAGGGGTTACCCCTGGGGCCAACGTCCTGACTTTC. The V and J genes are TRBV4-3 and TRBJ2-6, with 10 bases fitting TRBD1. Germline V gene data show CDR1 as LGHNA and CDR2 as YSLEER. This CDR3 comprises 18 residues. V lost 4 bases and J lost 2; bases outside the gene matches: 8.

This sequence joins TRBV19 and TRBJ2-1, with a possible D match to TRBD1 (6 bases). The length of the CDR3 is 14 residues. Trimming removed 5 bases from V and 4 bases from J, with 12 bases in between. Per the germline V gene, CDR1 is LNHDA and CDR2 is SQIVND (reference sequence). The CDR3 bases are TGTGCCAGTAGTTCCCAAGGGGGTTACAATGAGCAGTTCTTC. Amino acid sequence: CASSSQGGYNEQFF. Drawing the rest from reference TRBV19 and TRBJ2-1, the complete variable domain is DGGITQSPKYLFRKEGQNVTLSCEQNLNHDAMYWYRQDPGQGLRLIYYSQIVNDFQKGDIAEGYSVSREKKESFPLTVTSAQKNPTAFYLCASSSQGGYNEQFFGPGTRLTVL.

The chain carries TRBV9 and TRBJ1-1; no clear D. The V gene's germline CDR1 is SGDLS and CDR2 YYNGEE. The CDR3 length is 15 residues. Trimming took off 4 bases at V and 1 base at J, with 14 bases between the two ends. Here the CDR3 DNA reads TGTGCCAGCAGCTCCATGGAGGGAAAGAACACTGAAGCTTTCTTT. Protein: CASSSMEGKNTEAFF.

This clone was seen more than once but under ten times. The chain couples TRBV6-5 to TRBJ2-5; D might be TRBD2 (5 bases). Per germline, CDR1 MNHEY and CDR2 SVGAGI. CDR3 length: 15 residues. V was shortened by 6 bases and J by 5 bases, with 19 bases between the two germline ends. Here the CDR3 DNA reads TGTGCCAGCAGCCCCAGAGGGTTGAGTCAGGAGACCCAGTACTTC. Translated, it gives CASSPRGLSQETQYF.

Only a few counts were recorded for this clone. V usage is TRBV19 and J usage is TRBJ2-7; D gene uncertain. The germline V and J ends were trimmed by 3 bases and 0 bases, with 6 bases remaining between them. CDR1 is LNHDA, CDR2 SQIVND, per germline (reference sequence). This CDR3 has 13 residues. The CDR3 region has the DNA TGTGCCAGTAGTATCGGGTCCTCCTACGAGCAGTACTTC. Amino acids: CASSIGSSYEQYF.

This chain connects TRBV28 to TRBJ1-1, with TRBD1 identical over 7 bases. The CDR3 length is 15 residues. V shed 3 bases and J 4 bases; nucleotides not matched to a gene: 8. The germline V gene encodes CDR1 MDHEN and CDR2 SYDVKM. DNA of the CDR3: TGTGCCAGCAGTTTGGCAACAGGGGCAAGCACTGAAGCTTTCTTT. Encoded protein: CASSLATGASTEAFF.

CDR3: CASSSRGGQETQYF. The CDR3, as DNA: TGTGCCAGCAGTTCGCGGGGGGGCCAAGAGACCCAGTACTTC. V and J are TRBV5-6 and TRBJ2-5, with 9 bases matching TRBD2. The germline V gene encodes CDR1 SGHDT and CDR2 YYEEEE. The CDR3 consists of 14 residues. After removal of 5 bases from V and 1 base from J, the junction contained 3 bases not matched to a gene.

The table lists this clone with a count of one. The rearrangement joins TRBV5-1 to TRBJ1-3; TRBD1 is a possible D gene (6 bases). CDR3 size: 18 residues. The V end lost 0 bases, the J end lost 0 bases, and 16 bases lay between the germline ends. CDR1 is SGHRS and CDR2 is YFSETQ in the germline V gene. CDR3 in amino acids: CASSLAVAGATSGNTIYF. The CDR3 coding sequence is TGCGCCAGCAGCTTGGCAGTGGCGGGGGCAACCTCTGGAAACACCATATATTTT.

Comment on this clone: An end of the junction differs from the germline gene, which may be a read error. The sample has other DNA sequences that encode this CDR3 too. The chain links TRBV7-9 to TRBJ1-2; the match to TRBD1 covers 7 bases. Germline CDR1 reads SEHNR; CDR2 reads FQNEAQ (reference sequence). The CDR3 contains 14 residues. CDR3 bases: TGCGCCAGCAGCACATCCGACAGGGCGGGGGGCTACACCTTC. As protein: CASSTSDRAGGYTF.

In this sample, this clone turned up a few times. In DNA, the CDR3 is TGCGCCAGCAGCCAAGATAGATCTTACAATGAGCAGTTCTTC. This sequence encodes CASSQDRSYNEQFF. The rearrangement joins TRBV4-3 to TRBJ2-1; D remains ambiguous. Germline CDR1 and CDR2: LGHNA and YSLEER. The V end lost 0 bases, the J end lost 4 bases, and 7 bases lay between the germline ends. CDR3 length: 14 residues.

The CDR3: CASSRQGNTEAFF. The CDR3 nucleotides are TGTGCCAGCTCCCGACAGGGGAACACTGAAGCTTTCTTT. V usage is TRBV11-2 and J usage is TRBJ1-1, with 7 bases fitting TRBD1. The CDR3 totals 13 residues. Germline lookup yields CDR1 SGHAT and CDR2 FQNNGV. V dropped 8 bases and J dropped 1; count of bases not matched to a gene: 4.

The genes are TRBV6-4 and TRBJ2-1; 7 bases fit TRBD2. V gave up 3 bases and J gave up 4 bases; unmatched junction bases: 6. CDR1 is MRHNA and CDR2 is SNTAGT in the germline V gene. The CDR3 consists of 15 residues. DNA for the CDR3: TGTGCCAGCAGTGATGGGGCGGGGGAGTACAATGAGCAGTTCTTC. This translates into CASSDGAGEYNEQFF.

This clone was recorded a few times. In DNA form, the CDR3 reads TGCGCCAGCAGCCAAGCTGTAGGAGCAACTAATGAAAAACTGTTTTTT. Translating gives CASSQAVGATNEKLFF. The V and J genes are TRBV4-3 and TRBJ1-4; D unclear. This CDR3 region has 16 residues. Germline CDR1 and CDR2: LGHNA and YSLEER. The V gene lost 1 base and the J gene lost 0 bases, with 9 bases spanning the gap.

CDR3 sequence reads: CASSFGRTTIYEQYF. The DNA of the CDR3 is TGTGCCAGCAGCTTCGGTCGGACAACAATTTACGAGCAGTACTTC. V gene TRBV7-2 combines with J gene TRBJ2-7, with a possible D match to TRBD1 (5 bases). Between the trimmed V and J ends, which lost 3 bases and 4 bases, there was a span of 16 bases. Germline CDR1 reads SGHTA; CDR2 reads FQGNSA. CDR3 length: 15 amino acids.

In its sample, this clone was seen a few times. V and J are TRBV28 and TRBJ2-7, with 11 bases that match TRBD2. Germline V gene sequence: CDR1 MDHEN, CDR2 SYDVKM. The CDR3 is 14 residues long. Losses at the gene ends were 4 bases for V and 4 bases for J; bases not matched to a gene: 3. CDR3 nucleotides: TGTGCCAGCAGTTATAGCGGGGGGGCTTACGAGCAGTACTTC. It specifies CASSYSGGAYEQYF.